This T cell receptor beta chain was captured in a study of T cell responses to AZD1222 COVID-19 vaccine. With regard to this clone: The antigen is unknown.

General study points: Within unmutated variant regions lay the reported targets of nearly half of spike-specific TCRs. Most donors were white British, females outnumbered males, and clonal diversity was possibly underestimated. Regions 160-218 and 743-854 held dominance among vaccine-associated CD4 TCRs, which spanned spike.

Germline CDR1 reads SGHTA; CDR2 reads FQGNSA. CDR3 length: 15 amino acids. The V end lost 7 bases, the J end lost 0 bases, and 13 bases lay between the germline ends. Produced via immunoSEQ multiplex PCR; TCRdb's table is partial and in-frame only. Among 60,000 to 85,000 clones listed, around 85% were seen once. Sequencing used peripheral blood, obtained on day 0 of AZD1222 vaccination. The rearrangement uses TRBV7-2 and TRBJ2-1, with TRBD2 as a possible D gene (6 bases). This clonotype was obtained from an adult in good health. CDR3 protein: CASIESGFSYNEQFF. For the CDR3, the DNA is TGTGCCAGCATCGAAAGCGGGTTCTCCTACAATGAGCAGTTCTTC.